This TCR beta chain was identified in a study of long-term antiretroviral therapy in people with HIV. Researchers ran immunoSEQ v3.0 at survey level. The method was immunoSEQ multiplex PCR; TCRdb's version includes in-frame clones alone and lacks a portion of them. The sample holds about 39,000 clones, more than 80% seen once. V gave up 5 bases and J gave up 0 bases; unmatched junction bases: 9. Per germline, CDR1 SGHAT and CDR2 FQDESV (reference sequence). CDR3 length: 16 amino acids. The chain carries TRBV11-1 and TRBJ2-7; 8 nucleotides line up with TRBD1. The TCR comes from a woman in her 50s with HIV. The sample was unsorted PBMCs, taken 3.1 years after starting antiretroviral therapy. In DNA, the CDR3 is TGTGCCAGCAGCCCTTCCGGGACAGGCCACTCCTACGAGCAGTACTTC. Protein sequence: CASSPSGTGHSYEQYF.